A selection of T cell receptor beta chains follows, all from one sample in a study of CD8+CD57+ T cells in acquired aplastic anemia. Each CDR3 protein gets one entry after TCRdb re-called the reads with MiXCR. The top ten clones hold 35% to 50% of a sample with around 250,000 distinct CDR3 sequences, 70% to 85% of them seen once. Specimen: sorted CD4+, CD8+, or CD8+CD57+ T cells (not recorded which) from PBMCs. These receptors originate from a human donor with aplastic anemia. Each CDR3 is given with its conserved first and last residue. Each record gives: D gene, J gene, clone size, V gene, CDR3 DNA, CDR3 protein. D genes are given only for firm matches. Clone size is shown for a subset of rows, as once, few, many or a class of expanded clone.

-,TRBJ2-7,-,TRBV2,TGTGCCAGCAGTCGGGATGAAGTCGAGCAGTACTTC,CASSRDEVEQYF
TRBD1,TRBJ1-2,-,TRBV7-9,TGTGCCAGCAGCCTCCGGGACAGGGGCTCAGATACTGGCTACACCTTC,CASSLRDRGSDTGYTF
-,TRBJ1-6,few,TRBV25-1,TGTGCCAGCAGTGAACAGGGATACAATTCACCCCTCCACTTT,CASSEQGYNSPLHF
TRBD1,TRBJ2-7,-,TRBV20-1,TGCAGTGCTAGAGTGACAGGGGGACACGAGCAGTACTTC,CSARVTGGHEQYF
-,TRBJ2-5,-,TRBV7-7,TGTGCTAGCAGCCGCGCAGGCCTACGCGAGACCCAGTACTTC,CASSRAGLRETQYF
-,TRBJ1-2,-,TRBV19,TGTGCCAGTAGTATACGGCCCGGGACGGACTATGGCTACACCTTC,CASSIRPGTDYGYTF
TRBD2,TRBJ2-1,-,TRBV7-3,TGTGCCAGCAGCCAGACTAGCGGAAACGGGCAGACGCAGCAGTTCTTC,CASSQTSGNGQTQQFF
-,TRBJ2-3,-,TRBV9,TGTGCCAGCAGCCTAGGGGAGAGGGGACCGAGGTCAAAGTATTTT,CASSLGERGPRSKYF
-,TRBJ2-7,-,TRBV9,TGTGCCAGCGGAATCTCCGGGGAGCAGTACTTC,CASGISGEQYF
-,TRBJ1-2,-,TRBV7-3,TGTGCCAGCAGCTCCGCGGGACGGGGAGGCGATGGGGACTATGGCTACACCTTC,CASSSAGRGGDGDYGYTF
TRBD2,TRBJ2-1,once,TRBV20-1,TGCAGTGCTAGCAGGGGAGCGGGGGGGACACGGGATGAGCAGTTCTTC,CSASRGAGGTRDEQFF
-,TRBJ2-3,-,TRBV7-4,TGTGCCAGCAGCTTAGCGGGAGGTACCGGGAAGCTGTATTTT,CASSLAGGTGKLYF
-,TRBJ1-1,-,TRBV7-9,TGTGCCAGCAGCTTAGATCTGAGAGGCGACACTGAAGCTTTCTTT,CASSLDLRGDTEAFF
-,TRBJ1-5,-,TRBV12-3/TRBV12-4,TGTGCCAGCAGCCCAGATGTTGGGCGCAGCGGCAATCAGCCCCAGCATTTT,CASSPDVGRSGNQPQHF
-,TRBJ1-2,-,TRBV20-1,TGCAGTGCACAGATAAGGGGGAGTGGAGGCTACACCTTC,CSAQIRGSGGYTF
-,TRBJ2-1,once,TRBV7-6,TGTGCCAGCAGCCAGGGGCGCTCCTACGAGCAGTACGTCTTCTTC,CASSQGRSYEQYVFF
TRBD1,TRBJ1-1,-,TRBV10-3,TGTGCCATAGGACAGGCGATGAACACTGAAGCTTTCTTT,CAIGQAMNTEAFF
TRBD2,TRBJ2-5,few,TRBV15,TGTGCCAGCAGCTTAGCGGGAGACCAAGATACGCAGTATTTC,CASSLAGDQDTQYF
TRBD1,TRBJ2-5,few,TRBV7-8,TGTGCCAGCAGCATAGGGGGCGAGCACGATACCCAGTACTTC,CASSIGGEHDTQYF
TRBD1,TRBJ1-2,-,TRBV2,TGTGCCAGCAGGGACCGGGACAGGGGCTCGGACTATGGTTACACCTTC,CASRDRDRGSDYGYTF
-,TRBJ1-1,-,TRBV7-9,TGTGCCAGCAGTTCTAGCGGGACATGGGGAGCTACAGCTTTCTTT,CASSSSGTWGATAFF
-,TRBJ1-5,many,TRBV19,TGTGCCAGTAGTATAGCTAGCGGAGCCTACAATGAGCCCCAGCATTTT,CASSIASGAYNEPQHF
TRBD1,TRBJ2-5,-,TRBV24-1,TGTGCCACCAGTGATGGGGACAGCCAAGAGACCCAGTACTTC,CATSDGDSQETQYF
-,TRBJ1-1,-,TRBV7-9,TGTGCCAGCAGCTTAGAGGTTAGATACGGGGCCAACGCTTTCTTT,CASSLEVRYGANAFF
-,TRBJ1-2,-,TRBV19,TGTGCCAGCAGCTTTCCAAGAAGCGGGGGCTACGGTGACCCCTTC,CASSFPRSGGYGDPF
-,TRBJ2-7,-,TRBV15,TGTGCCACCAGTGACCGGGGCCAGGCGGCTCACAGCTCCTACGAGCAGTACTTC,CATSDRGQAAHSSYEQYF
-,TRBJ2-1,-,TRBV2,TGTGCCAGCAGCTTACTCGCCACAGCTACGCAGTTCTTC,CASSLLATATQFF
TRBD2,TRBJ2-5,-,TRBV5-6,TGTGCCAGTAGTATAGCTAGCGGATCCACCCAAGAGACCCAGTACTTC,CASSIASGSTQETQYF
TRBD1,TRBJ1-6,-,TRBV6-2/TRBV6-3,TGTGCCAGCAGTCCGTCCGGGACAGGGGCGTCACCCCTCCACTTT,CASSPSGTGASPLHF
-,TRBJ1-4,-,TRBV19,TGTGCCAGTAGTGTAGCTAGCGCAGCCTACAATGAGCAGTTTTTT,CASSVASAAYNEQFF
-,TRBJ2-7,-,TRBV15,TGTGCCACCAGCTCTGGGGCCTACGAGCAGTACTTC,CATSSGAYEQYF
-,TRBJ1-2,few,TRBV7-6,TGTGCCAGCAGCTTATATGGGGCGGAAGGCTACACCTTC,CASSLYGAEGYTF